This T cell receptor (beta chain) was identified during a study of early T cells in non-severe SARS-CoV-2 infection. Overall study: The sequenced material was bulk RNA from unsorted whole blood, and its chains were unpaired.

TCRdb processed the 5' RACE reads anew with MiXCR; each CDR3 protein has one entry. The sample shows some 28,000 distinct CDR3 sequences, approximately 4.2% of them seen only once. CDR1 and CDR2 (germline): DFQATT, SNEGSKA (reference sequence). Trimming shortened V by 2 bases and J by 1 base, and 8 bases separated the two germline ends. The CDR3 totals 14 residues. The table lists this clonotype with a few counts. The clonotype comes from an adult who was a healthcare worker with PCR-confirmed SARS-CoV-2 infection or an uninfected control (not recorded which). The sequenced sample consisted of whole blood. The rearrangement uses TRBV20-1 and TRBJ2-2; either TRBD1 or TRBD2 may fit D (5 bases each). This CDR3 reads CSARRDLNTGELFF. The CDR3 DNA reads TGCAGTGCTAGACGGGACCTGAACACCGGGGAGCTGTTTTTT.